This T cell receptor beta chain stems from a study of Ad26.COV2.S vaccination and SARS-CoV-2 variants. Background on the study: This donor came from the COV1001 trial of Ad26.COV2.S. Study findings and constraints: Greater spike-specific TCR breadth was seen in vaccine recipients than in placebo recipients. Post-vaccination breadth of spike-specific CD8+ and CD4+ T cell responses was reportedly substantial.

V gave up 4 bases and J gave up 7 bases, with 13 bases separating them. Germline CDR1 reads ENHRY; CDR2 reads SYGVKD. The length of the CDR3 is 14 residues. Regarding this clone: Its antigen is not known.

Stated treatment: about 20 received Ad26.COV2.S at low or high dose, single or two shots; roughly 5 received placebo; per-sample allocation not given. On day 63 after the first injection, vaccine and placebo recipients gave samples. Sequencing was performed with immunoSEQ multiplex PCR; in TCRdb, only in-frame clones are kept and a portion is missing. The sample holds approximately 250,000 clones, roughly nine tenths seen once. Sequencing was performed on peripheral blood, taken in a trial of Ad26.COV2.S vaccine versus placebo. The origin of this receptor is a person between 18 and 65 years old who received the Ad26.COV2.S COVID-19 vaccine or a placebo. The genes are TRBV10-3 and TRBJ1-4; a possible D gene is TRBD1 (6 bases). CDR3 loop: CAISGQAKPEKLFF. Here the CDR3 DNA reads TGTGCCATCAGTGGACAGGCCAAACCTGAAAAACTGTTTTTT.